This T cell receptor beta chain was captured by sequencing in a study of blood T cell repertoires in COVID-19. Turning to the study itself: Material from acute and convalescent COVID-19 was sourced from the United States, Italy and Spain. Nucleic acid was either cDNA or gDNA, and it came from T cells, B-cell-depleted T cells, or PBMCs.

CDR3 length equals 17 residues. CDR1 SEHNR and CDR2 FQNEAQ come from the germline V gene (reference sequence). V lost 2 bases and J lost 5, with 22 bases in between. Per the original data handling: Researchers report that nucleated cell counts were estimated from reference gene primer amplification. TCRdb keeps only in-frame clones here, not all; method: immunoSEQ multiplex PCR. That table supplies the V and J calls and clone size; D and trimming were determined from the DNA. Of around 200,000 clones listed, roughly 85% are singletons. The genes are TRBV7-9 and TRBJ2-7, with a possible D match to TRBD2 (5 bases). This TCR was recovered from a woman aged 80 or over with acute or convalescent COVID-19. Sequencing was performed on peripheral blood. CDR3 DNA sequence: TGTGCCAGCAGCTTAATTTTAGGACTGTCGTTTCGGGACGAGCAGTACTTC. It encodes CASSLILGLSFRDEQYF. The whole variable domain, filled in from reference TRBV7-9 and TRBJ2-7, reads DTGVSQNPRHKITKRGQNVTFRCDPISEHNRLYWYRQTLGQGPEFLTYFQNEAQLEKSRLLSDRFSAERPKGSFSTLEIQRTEQGDSAMYLCASSLILGLSFRDEQYFGPGTRLTVT.